This TCR beta chain is drawn from a study of OX40 agonist ivuxolimab in advanced cancers. The protocol was immunoSEQ multiplex PCR, while the TCRdb copy is restricted to in-frame clones and leaves out a portion. Here the sample spans over 55,000 clones, approximately 94% being singletons. V gave up 3 bases and J gave up 3 bases, with 11 bases separating them. Germline V CDR1 and CDR2: MNHEY, SMNVEV (reference sequence). The CDR3 is 14 residues long. The chain employs TRBV27 and TRBJ1-2; a possible D gene is TRBD1 (5 bases). The source is an adult with an advanced solid tumor such as melanoma, head and neck, liver or kidney cancer. The sample was CD4+ or CD8+ T cells sorted from blood, taken in a trial of the OX40 agonist ivuxolimab. CDR3 protein: CASSLQGGYYGYTF. CDR3 bases: TGTGCCAGCAGTTTGCAGGGAGGTTACTATGGCTACACCTTC.